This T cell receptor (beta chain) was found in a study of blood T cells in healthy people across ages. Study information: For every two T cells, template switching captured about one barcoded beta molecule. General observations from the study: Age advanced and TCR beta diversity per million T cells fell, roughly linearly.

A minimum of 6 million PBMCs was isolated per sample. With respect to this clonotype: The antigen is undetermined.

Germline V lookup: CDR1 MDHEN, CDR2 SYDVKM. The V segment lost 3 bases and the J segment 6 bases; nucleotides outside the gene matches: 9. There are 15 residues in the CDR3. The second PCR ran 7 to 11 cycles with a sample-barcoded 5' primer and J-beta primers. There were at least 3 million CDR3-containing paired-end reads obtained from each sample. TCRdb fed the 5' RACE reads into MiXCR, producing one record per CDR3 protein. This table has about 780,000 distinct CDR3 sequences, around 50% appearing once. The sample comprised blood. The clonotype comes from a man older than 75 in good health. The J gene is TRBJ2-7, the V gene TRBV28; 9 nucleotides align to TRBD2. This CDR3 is CASSLGGRAISEQYF. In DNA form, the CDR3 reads TGTGCCAGCAGTTTGGGCGGGAGGGCTATTAGCGAGCAGTACTTC.